A single sample is the source of the 8 T cell receptor beta chains below, sequenced in a study of cytomegalovirus exposure and HLA in healthy donors. PCR employed 60 Vbeta and 13 Jbeta primers. Profiling relied on immunoSEQ multiplex PCR, and the TCRdb table lists in-frame clones only, not all of them. The sample yields about 140,000 clones, roughly three quarters seen once. Sequenced input: PBMCs. These receptors were collected from a male donor in good health and CMV-seronegative.

This sequence joins TRBV7-2 and TRBJ2-7; maybe TRBD1 (5 bases). The CDR3 runs to 14 residues. Trimming shortened V by 2 bases and J by 2 bases, and 10 bases separated the two germline ends. Germline loops: CDR1 SGHTA, CDR2 FQGNSA. CDR3 amino acids: CASSLTKGTYEQYF. In DNA, the CDR3 is TGTGCCAGCAGCTTAACAAAGGGGACCTACGAGCAGTACTTC.

This clone was seen only a few times. The chain links TRBV7-2 to TRBJ1-5; the match to TRBD1 covers 10 bases. V lost 5 bases and J lost 2; bases outside the gene matches: 6. From germline, CDR1 is SGHTA and CDR2 FQGNSA. There are 16 residues in the CDR3. Here the CDR3 reads CASSSTGTGGNQPQHF. The CDR3 DNA reads as TGTGCCAGCAGCAGTACCGGGACAGGGGGCAATCAGCCCCAGCATTTT.

The rearrangement links TRBV18 to TRBJ1-2; 7 positions match TRBD1. Germline trimming cut 2 bases from V and 8 bases from J; bases unmatched to any gene: 8. The CDR3 covers 14 residues. The germline CDR1 and CDR2 sequences are KGHSH and LQKENI. The chain's CDR3 is CASSPGETGVGYTF. The CDR3 region has the DNA TGTGCCAGCTCACCAGGGGAAACAGGGGTCGGCTACACCTTC.

The chain has TRBV28 and TRBJ2-7, with a possible D match to TRBD2 (6 bases). V lost 3 bases and J lost 2, with 8 bases in between. Germline CDR1 MDHEN, CDR2 SYDVKM. This CDR3 has 13 amino acids. The CDR3 DNA is TGTGCCAGCAGTTTCGGGGGACCCTACGAGCAGTACTTC. It yields the protein CASSFGGPYEQYF.

V usage is TRBV19 and J usage is TRBJ2-2, with 7 positions matching TRBD2. Unmatched junction bases numbered 5, after V lost 6 bases and J lost 7 bases. The germline V gene has CDR1 LNHDA and CDR2 SQIVND (reference sequence). The CDR3 is 13 amino acids. DNA for the CDR3: TGTGCCAGTAGCGCGACTAGCTTCGGGGAGCTGTTTTTT. Protein product: CASSATSFGELFF.

The V call is TRBV21-1, the J call TRBJ2-1; the table's D call of TRBD2 was not tested on the DNA. TRBV21-1 constitutes a pseudogene. This CDR3 region has 17 residues. The CDR3 region is CASSPRGLANSYNEQFF. DNA of the CDR3: TGTGCCAGCAGCCCCCGCGGCCTAGCGAATTCCTACAATGAGCAGTTCTTC.

This clone was counted between two and nine times. This chain links TRBV11-2 with TRBJ2-7; perhaps TRBD1 as D (6 bases). The germline gives CDR1 SGHAT, CDR2 FQNNGV. The germline V and J ends were trimmed by 2 bases and 4 bases, with 24 bases remaining between them. CDR3 length equals 18 residues. CDR3 sequence: CASSLSLETGLRSYEQYF. The CDR3 bases are TGTGCCAGCAGCTTAAGTTTGGAGACAGGCTTACGCTCGTACGAGCAGTACTTC.

The V and J genes are TRBV4-1 and TRBJ2-7; the match to TRBD2 covers 9 bases. Germline CDR1 MGHRA, CDR2 YSYEKL. This CDR3 region has 15 residues. V lost 3 bases to trimming and J lost 2 bases; unmatched junction nucleotides: 5. The CDR3 protein is CASSQATSGTYEQYF. CDR3 nucleotide sequence: TGCGCCAGCAGCCAGGCGACTAGCGGTACCTACGAGCAGTACTTC.